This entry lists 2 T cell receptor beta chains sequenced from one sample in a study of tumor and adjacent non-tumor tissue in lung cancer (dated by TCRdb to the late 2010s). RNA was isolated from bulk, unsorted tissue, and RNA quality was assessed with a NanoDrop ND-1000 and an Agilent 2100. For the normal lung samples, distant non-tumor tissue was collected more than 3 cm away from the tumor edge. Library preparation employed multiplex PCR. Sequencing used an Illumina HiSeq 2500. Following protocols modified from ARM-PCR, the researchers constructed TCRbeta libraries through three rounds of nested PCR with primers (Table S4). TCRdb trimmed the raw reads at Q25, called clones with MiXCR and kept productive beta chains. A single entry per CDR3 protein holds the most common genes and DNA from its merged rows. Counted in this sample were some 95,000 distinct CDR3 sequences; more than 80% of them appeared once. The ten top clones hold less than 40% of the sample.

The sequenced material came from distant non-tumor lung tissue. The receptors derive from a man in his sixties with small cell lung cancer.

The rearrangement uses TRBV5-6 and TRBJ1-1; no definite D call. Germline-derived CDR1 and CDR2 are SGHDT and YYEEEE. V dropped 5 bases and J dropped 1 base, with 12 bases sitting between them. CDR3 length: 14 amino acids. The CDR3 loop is CASSFPVGNTEAFF. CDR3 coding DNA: TGTGCCAGCAGTTTTCCCGTGGGGAACACTGAAGCTTTCTTT.

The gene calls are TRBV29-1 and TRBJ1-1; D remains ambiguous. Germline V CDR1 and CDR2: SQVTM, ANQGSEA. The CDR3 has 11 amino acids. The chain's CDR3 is CGGDFETEAFF. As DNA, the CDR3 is TGCGGTGGGGATTTTGAGACTGAAGCTTTCTTT.